These 12 T cell receptor beta chains were all obtained from the same sample, sequenced in a study of blood T cell repertoires in COVID-19. Some clones are missing from TCRdb's copy, which holds only in-frame ones; the method was immunoSEQ multiplex PCR. The sample consists of 380,000 or so clones, nearly 90% of them appearing once. Sequencing was performed on PBMCs or T cells enriched from blood (not recorded which). These TCRs come from a woman aged 40 to 50 with acute COVID-19.

The rearrangement links TRBV20-1 to TRBJ1-5; 7 nucleotides match TRBD1. CDR3 length equals 15 residues. Germline lookup yields CDR1 DFQATT and CDR2 SNEGSKA (reference sequence). J was trimmed by 5 bases and V by 3 bases; bases with no gene match: 10. The CDR3 nucleotides read TGCAGTGCTAGTGCCGTTTGGCAGGGGGATCAGCCCCAGCATTTT. Its translation is CSASAVWQGDQPQHF.

The V gene is TRBV28, the J gene TRBJ1-2, with 10 bases identical to TRBD1. V was clipped by 6 bases and J by 2 bases; unmatched bases: 9. Germline V lookup: CDR1 MDHEN, CDR2 SYDVKM. The CDR3 has 16 amino acids. The CDR3 nucleotides are TGTGCCAGCAGACTTAATCCGGGACAGGGGAACTATGGCTACACCTTC. This gives the protein CASRLNPGQGNYGYTF.

This clone was seen a handful of times. The chain carries TRBV24-1 and TRBJ2-2; TRBD1 aligns across 10 bases. The CDR3 covers 15 residues. With 8 bases clipped from V and 1 base from J, the junction kept 3 bases outside the gene matches. Germline V lookup: CDR1 KGHDR, CDR2 SFDVKD. CDR3 protein: CATKGQGGNTGELFF. CDR3 DNA: TGTGCCACCAAAGGACAGGGGGGGAACACCGGGGAGCTGTTTTTT.

This clone is a singleton in its sample. The V and J genes are TRBV15 and TRBJ2-7; tentative D call: TRBD1 (6 bases). CDR1 LNHNV and CDR2 YYDKDF come from the germline V gene (reference sequence). V was pared by 4 bases and J by 5 bases, with 15 bases between. The CDR3 is 14 residues long. The CDR3 sequence: CATSTVQGGNEQYF. The CDR3 DNA follows: TGTGCCACCAGCACTGTACAGGGCGGAAACGAGCAGTACTTC.

The V and J genes are TRBV30 and TRBJ2-7; D uncertain. The ends were cut back, 4 bases at V and 4 bases at J, with 11 bases in the middle. The CDR3 is made up of 12 amino acids. CDR1 GTSNPN and CDR2 SVGIG come from the germline V gene (reference sequence). In DNA form, the CDR3 reads TGTGCCTGGACCACAGTGTCTTACGAGCAGTACTTC. Protein sequence: CAWTTVSYEQYF.

This clone was counted a single time. This chain connects TRBV5-1 to TRBJ1-1; weak D call: TRBD1 (5 bases). Germline CDR1 SGHRS, CDR2 YFSETQ. CDR3 length: 15 residues. With 0 bases removed from V and 4 bases from J, the gap between germline ends came to 13 bases. CDR3 coding DNA: TGCGCCAGCAGCTTGGGGCAGGGAGGAACCACTGAAGCTTTCTTT. Amino acid sequence: CASSLGQGGTTEAFF. Supplemented by reference TRBV5-1 and TRBJ1-1, the full variable domain reads KAGVTQTPRYLIKTRGQQVTLSCSPISGHRSVSWYQQTPGQGLQFLFEYFSETQRNKGNFPGRFSGRQFSNSRSEMNVSTLELGDSALYLCASSLGQGGTTEAFFGQGTRLTVV.

The chain carries TRBV9 and TRBJ1-1; TRBD1 matches 11 bases. The CDR3 consists of 16 residues. Unmatched junction bases numbered 3, after V lost 0 bases and J lost 2 bases. From germline, CDR1 is SGDLS and CDR2 YYNGEE. The CDR3 region is CASSVGTGGGNTEAFF. The DNA of the CDR3 is TGTGCCAGCAGCGTAGGGACAGGGGGCGGAAACACTGAAGCTTTCTTT.

This clone was observed a few times. The J gene is TRBJ1-2, the V gene TRBV7-2, with D unresolved. From germline, CDR1 is SGHTA and CDR2 FQGNSA. V lost 5 bases to trimming and J lost 6 bases, with 13 bases between them. CDR3 size: 13 residues. CDR3 in amino acids: CASSPTNSDGYTF. CDR3 DNA: TGTGCCAGCAGCCCCACTAATTCGGATGGCTACACCTTC. The full variable domain, completed using reference TRBV7-2 and TRBJ1-2, is GAGVSQSPSNKVTEKGKDVELRCDPISGHTALYWYRQSLGQGLEFLIYFQGNSAPDKSGLPSDRFSAERTGGSVSTLTIQRTQQEDSAVYLCASSPTNSDGYTFGSGTRLTVV.

The chain is built from TRBV6-9 and TRBJ1-1; 8 nucleotides line up with TRBD1. This CDR3 is built from 13 residues. V was clipped by 2 bases and J by 11 bases; unmatched bases: 7. Looked up from germline, CDR1 is MNHGY and CDR2 is SVAAGI. CDR3: CASSYAPQGEAFF. CDR3 DNA sequence: TGTGCCAGCAGTTATGCCCCACAGGGGGAGGCTTTCTTT.

The chain is built from TRBV5-4 and TRBJ2-3, with 8 bases that match TRBD2. CDR1 is SGHNT and CDR2 is YYREEE in the germline V gene (reference sequence). The CDR3 has 19 residues. Trimming took 4 bases from V and 6 from J; bases not matched to a gene: 22. The CDR3, as DNA: TGTGCCAGCAGCCGAGGTCTGGGTCGGGGGGGATTATTAATGGATACGCAGTATTTT. Protein product: CASSRGLGRGGLLMDTQYF.

Comments on this clone: Within the sample, other DNA sequences also encode this same CDR3. CDR3 coding DNA: TGCGCCAGCAGCTTGGGGGGGACTGGGGCCTACGAGCAGTACTTC. Encoded protein: CASSLGGTGAYEQYF. This chain uses TRBV5-1 with TRBJ2-7, with D possibly matching TRBD2 (6 bases). The V gene lost 0 bases and the J gene lost 2 bases, with 12 bases spanning the gap. The CDR3 has 15 amino acids. Germline-derived CDR1 and CDR2 are SGHRS and YFSETQ.

V is TRBV2 and J is TRBJ1-2, with a possible D match to TRBD1 (6 bases). Looked up from germline, CDR1 is SNHLY and CDR2 is FYNNEI. CDR3 size: 13 residues. Trimming removed 4 bases at V and 4 bases at J, with 10 bases between. This CDR3 reads CASSVRGIYGYTF. In DNA form, the CDR3 reads TGTGCCAGCAGTGTAAGGGGGATCTATGGCTACACCTTC. Drawing the rest from reference TRBV2 and TRBJ1-2, the complete variable domain is EPEVTQTPSHQVTQMGQEVILRCVPISNHLYFYWYRQILGQKVEFLVSFYNNEISEKSEIFDDQFSVERPDGSNFTLKIRSTKLEDSAMYFCASSVRGIYGYTFGSGTRLTVV.